A single TCR beta chain is shown here with its context. What antigen it recognizes has not been identified. Per-base quality was not reported, and no clone a single base away is much larger than it. The library was built by means of the immunoSEQ multiplex PCR assay. A mixture of 60 forward primers for TCR Vbeta segments and 13 reverse primers for TCR Jbeta segments was used in the multiplex PCR. A multiplex PCR assay on genomic DNA amplified the CDR3 region of rearranged TCR beta genes. The Illumina HiSeq System was used to sequence the amplified TCR beta libraries as 87-base-pair reads. The paper's data handling went like this. Across the roughly 670 repertoires, a later analysis counted 78 million or so unique TCR beta chains, approximately 10 million of which were shared by at least two donors. To remove PCR and sequencing errors, raw reads were error-corrected and collapsed into unique sequences using a nearest-neighbor algorithm that merged closely related sequences. To assign V, D and J gene segments, CDR3 sequences were aligned to IMGT reference sequences. Each retained sequence needed at least a six-nucleotide match to both a V gene segment and a J gene segment. Rearrangements were called productive when the CDR3 lacked stop codons and stayed in frame with V and J; all others were non-productive. Following IMGT convention, CDR3 was defined as the stretch from the second conserved V-encoded cysteine up to the conserved J-encoded phenylalanine. The earlier analysis of a few hundred of the donors excluded sequences that lacked an unambiguous match to a single V gene segment. An earlier analysis of just under 600 of the donors called V segments functional above 56.7% productive rearrangements and segregating when the between-donor standard deviation exceeded 5%. A statistical classification framework was built to diagnose cytomegalovirus status from the catalog of TCR beta chain sequences. A later analysis assigned V and J genes by comparing TCR nucleotide sequences with IMGT/GENE-DB human TR gene sequences. Using the TCRdist pipeline, a later analysis assigned CDR3 sequences along with most-parsimonious VDJ recombination scenarios. A later analysis defined each TCR beta chain by its CDR3 amino acid sequence plus V-gene family, and excluded reads lacking a unique V-gene family. As a way to deal with suspected cross-contamination and a sequencing artifact, a later analysis dropped 500 to 700 nucleotide sequences that were highly shared and had low generation probability. For each public chain, a later analysis derived a clonal expansion index from normalized ranks of inferred template counts within each repertoire. A later analysis computed generation probabilities with a VDJ recombination model fitted to out-of-frame rearrangements, and checked the results against IGoR. In a later analysis, hypergeometric tests were used to score TCR-TCR, TCR-HLA and TCR-CMV co-occurrence, with a repertoire-size bias correction applied to TCR pairs. False discovery rates were estimated in a later analysis by permuting HLA or CMV assignments 20 times. In a later analysis, co-occurring TCRs were grouped using DBSCAN, and TCRdist sequence similarity was added for clustering within HLA-allele-positive subsets. Repertoires with fewer than 30,000 or more than 120,000 public chains were left out of co-occurrence clustering, as were five repertoires with anomalous nucleotide sharing. TCRdb provides this immuneACCESS table in a form limited to in-frame rearrangements. Some clones are lacking; in checked studies, under half of them reflect an unresolved V gene, and why the rest are absent is not known. Clonal size and the V and J genes are those of that table, whereas D and trimming came from the DNA. This sample has about 240,000 clones in its table, and more than 70% of those were observed once. The ten top clones hold about 0.5% of the sample.

The cohort was made up of approximately 670 healthy bone marrow donors. All cohort members were sampled while nominally healthy, although unrecorded immune exposures were likely present. The donor tested CMV seronegative, placing the donor among the approximately 360 seronegative members of the cohort. A peripheral blood sample was provided by each donor, and peripheral blood mononuclear cells were used for TCR beta sequencing. Genomic DNA extraction from the blood cell samples was performed with the Qiagen DNeasy Blood Extraction Kit. The source of the sample is a study of cytomegalovirus exposure and HLA in healthy donors (dated by TCRdb to 2015 to 2018). About the full investigation: An earlier analysis of some 600 of the donors reported 250 to 350 Gb of sequence data and 95 million to 120 million unique TCR beta sequences obtained from approximately 180 million T cells. Around 320 gigabases of sequencing data and 78 million or so unique TCR sequences were included in an early release covering about 700 HLA-typed donors. A later analysis re-analyzed previously published TCR beta repertoires from roughly 690 donors and added high-resolution HLA genotyping to study TCR occurrence patterns. Every repertoire in the discovery cohort had been generated on one and the same sequencing platform. Donor age, sex, ethnicity and CMV serostatus were compiled together with the repertoire data. Besides the first cohort of some 670 subjects, a separate validation cohort made up of 120 or so different subjects was used. In an earlier analysis of 500 to 650 of the donors, high-throughput TCR beta sequencing was used to judge whether each TCR beta V gene segment behaved as functional or pseudogenic. Of the roughly 400 genotyped donors, around 81% fell in the genetic ancestry cluster associated with self-reported Caucasian donors. The study was designed to test whether signatures of past pathogen exposure could be identified by cataloging public T cell receptors. Both class I and class II loci were covered by HLA typing, at four-digit resolution. The study used immunosequencing to profile the T cell repertoires of approximately 690 subjects and linked those repertoires to cytomegalovirus serostatus. High-throughput TCR immunosequencing, statistical association of individual TCRs with disease status, and machine learning were combined to predict cytomegalovirus infection status. Across some 400 genotyped donors of the cohort, an average of approximately 240,000 unique TCR beta nucleotide sequences per donor were sequenced, and roughly 18% of those sequences were non-productive. Rather than using new phenotypic data, the later analysis identified candidate immune exposures from TCR beta sequences and from how often those sequences occurred across donors. The number of donors typed differed by locus, with about 629-640 for A, B, C, DRB1 and DQB1, about 500 for DQA1, over 600 for DPA1, and 472 for DPB1. Genome-wide SNP genotypes for about 60% of the roughly 670 donors were used in a later genetic analysis, which treated that subset as a discovery cohort. Four or five DR-DQ haplotypes were handled as single units for association and clustering, since linkage in the cohort was strong.

From the germline V gene (reference sequence), CDR1 is MNHEY and CDR2 is SMNVEV. From its cysteine to its phenylalanine, the CDR3 spans 15 amino acids. Only the CDR3 part of the read is kept: 45 bases, read in frame from the first base. Broad study findings and their caveats: This cohort had only TCR beta chains sequenced, and the lack of alpha or paired-chain data limited which features could be detected. Three of the identified cytomegalovirus-associated TCR beta chains were confirmed in vitro to be specific for cytomegalovirus antigens. In a later genetic analysis, fewer N-insertions in productive TCRs were reported among donors in an Asian-associated ancestry cluster than the 666-donor mean. An earlier analysis of approximately 540 of the donors showed that most TCR beta V segments appeared in productive rearrangements either about 90% or about 30% of the time, which broadly matched IMGT annotations. While some public TCRs were present in many individuals, most TCR sequences turned up only very rarely across donors. Roughly uniform sequencing depth across donors was assumed in presence/absence analyses, although this assumption may not hold. A further reported finding was that TCR beta sequences accurately predicted the HLA-A and HLA-B alleles for most subjects in the first cohort. HLA typing was unavailable for some donors at each locus, so association tests used only the typed subset. For the cohort, immune exposure information was limited to CMV serostatus. Most CMV-associated TCR beta chains appeared to be HLA-restricted in a later analysis, and the HLA associations seemed to be driven largely by CMV exposure. An association between a missense DCLRE1C variant and V-gene and J-gene trimming of TCR beta chains was found in a later genetic analysis and replicated in an independent cohort. The classifier was reported to diagnose cytomegalovirus status with high specificity and sensitivity in both the original cohort and the validation cohort. Because counts were too low, seventeen rarely observed V segments, including chromosome 9 orphons, were excluded from the earlier analysis of a few hundred of the donors. Several of the top co-occurrence clusters appeared to be linked to parvovirus B19, influenza, CMV and Epstein-Barr virus, according to a later analysis. When HLA alleles, especially DR and DQ, strongly co-occurred, TCR associations were difficult to assign to individual alleles. A cluster of highly shared sequence variants was judged likely to be a technical artifact of the sequencing pipeline. In a later analysis, some 18,000 TCR beta sequences were associated with specific HLA alleles at a false discovery rate of 0.05. A later analysis found that TCR association rates varied across HLA loci, with DRB1 alleles showing the most associated TCRs and HLA-C alleles the fewest. The 87-base-pair reads could not distinguish some IMGT-functional V segments, including TRBV6-2 and TRBV6-3, so those segments were excluded. In the study, approximately 160 TCR beta chains were listed as associated with cytomegalovirus. It was suggested by the authors that the approach could potentially be generalized to other disease states and immunological phenotypes. Correlated functional status among segregating V segments might reflect linkage disequilibrium, but an unknown experimental factor could not be ruled out. Compared with equally common non-associated chains, HLA-associated TCR beta chains in a later analysis were more clonally expanded and had lower generation probabilities.

Here the chain combines TRBV27 and TRBJ2-5, and TRBD1 aligns with 7 junction nucleotides. TRBJ2-7 explains the end of the DNA better; the J call may be wrong. Sample: PBMCs. The clonotype comes from a boy aged 5-17 years in good health and CMV-seronegative. Read as DNA, the sequence is TGTGCCAGCAGTTCGACAGGGTGGTGGGCCTACGAGCAGTACTTC. Its coded protein is CASSSTGWWAYEQYF.